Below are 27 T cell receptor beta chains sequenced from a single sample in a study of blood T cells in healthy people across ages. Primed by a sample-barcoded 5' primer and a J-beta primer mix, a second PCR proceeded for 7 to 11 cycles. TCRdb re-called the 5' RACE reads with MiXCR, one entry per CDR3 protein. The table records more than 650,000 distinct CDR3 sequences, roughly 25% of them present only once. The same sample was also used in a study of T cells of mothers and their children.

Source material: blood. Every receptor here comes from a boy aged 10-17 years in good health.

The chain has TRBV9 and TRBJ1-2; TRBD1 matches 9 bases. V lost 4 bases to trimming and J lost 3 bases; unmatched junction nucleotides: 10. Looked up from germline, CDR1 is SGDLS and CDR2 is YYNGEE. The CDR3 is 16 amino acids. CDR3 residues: CASSPTGTGTDYGYTF. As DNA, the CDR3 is TGTGCCAGCAGCCCAACCGGGACAGGGACCGACTATGGCTACACCTTC.

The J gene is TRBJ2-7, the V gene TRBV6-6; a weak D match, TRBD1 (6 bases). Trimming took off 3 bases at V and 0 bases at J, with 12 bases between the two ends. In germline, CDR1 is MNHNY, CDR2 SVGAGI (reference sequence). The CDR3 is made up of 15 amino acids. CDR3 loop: CASSYGTSSSYEQYF. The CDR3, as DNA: TGTGCCAGCAGTTATGGGACAAGTAGCTCCTACGAGCAGTACTTC.

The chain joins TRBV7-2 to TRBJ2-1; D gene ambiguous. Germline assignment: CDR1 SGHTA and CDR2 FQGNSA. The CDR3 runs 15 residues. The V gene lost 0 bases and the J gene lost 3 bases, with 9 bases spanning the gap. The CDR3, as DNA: TGTGCCAGCAGCTTAGCGACCCCCATCTACAATGAGCAGTTCTTC. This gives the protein CASSLATPIYNEQFF. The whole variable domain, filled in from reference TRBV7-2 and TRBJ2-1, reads GAGVSQSPSNKVTEKGKDVELRCDPISGHTALYWYRQSLGQGLEFLIYFQGNSAPDKSGLPSDRFSAERTGGSVSTLTIQRTQQEDSAVYLCASSLATPIYNEQFFGPGTRLTVL.

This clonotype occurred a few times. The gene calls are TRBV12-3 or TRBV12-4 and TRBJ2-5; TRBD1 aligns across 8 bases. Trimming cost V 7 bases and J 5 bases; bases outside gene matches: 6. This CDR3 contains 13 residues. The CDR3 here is CASTGSGGETQYF. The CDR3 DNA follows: TGTGCCAGCACCGGATCAGGGGGCGAGACCCAGTACTTC.

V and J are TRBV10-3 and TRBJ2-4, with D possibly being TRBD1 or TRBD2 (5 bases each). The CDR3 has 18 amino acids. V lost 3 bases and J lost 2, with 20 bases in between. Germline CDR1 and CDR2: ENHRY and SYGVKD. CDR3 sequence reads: CAISEIGSSMGPKNIQYF. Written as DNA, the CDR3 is TGTGCCATCAGTGAAATAGGGAGTTCGATGGGACCCAAAAACATTCAGTACTTC.

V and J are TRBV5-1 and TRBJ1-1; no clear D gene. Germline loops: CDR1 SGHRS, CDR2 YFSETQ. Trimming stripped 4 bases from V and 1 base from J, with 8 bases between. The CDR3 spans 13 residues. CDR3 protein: CASSGEGNTEAFF. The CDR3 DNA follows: TGCGCCAGCAGCGGAGAGGGGAACACTGAAGCTTTCTTT.

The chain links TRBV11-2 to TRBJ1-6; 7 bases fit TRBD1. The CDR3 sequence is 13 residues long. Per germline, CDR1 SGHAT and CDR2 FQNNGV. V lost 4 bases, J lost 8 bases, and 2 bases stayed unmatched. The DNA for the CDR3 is TGTGCCAGCAGCTCGCAGGGGGATTCACCCCTCCACTTT. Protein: CASSSQGDSPLHF.

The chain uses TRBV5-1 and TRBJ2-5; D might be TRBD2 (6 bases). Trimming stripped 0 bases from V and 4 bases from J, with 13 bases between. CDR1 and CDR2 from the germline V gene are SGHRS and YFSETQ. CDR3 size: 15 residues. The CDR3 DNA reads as TGCGCCAGCAGCTTGGGGGACCGGCGGGGAGAGACCCAGTACTTC. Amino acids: CASSLGDRRGETQYF.

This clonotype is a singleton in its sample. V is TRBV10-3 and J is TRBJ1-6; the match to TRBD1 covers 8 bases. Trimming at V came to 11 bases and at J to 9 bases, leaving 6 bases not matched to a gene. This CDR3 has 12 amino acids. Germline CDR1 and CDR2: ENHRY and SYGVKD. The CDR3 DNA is TGTGCCTTCGGACAGGGTGGTTCACCCCTCCACTTT. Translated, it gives CAFGQGGSPLHF.

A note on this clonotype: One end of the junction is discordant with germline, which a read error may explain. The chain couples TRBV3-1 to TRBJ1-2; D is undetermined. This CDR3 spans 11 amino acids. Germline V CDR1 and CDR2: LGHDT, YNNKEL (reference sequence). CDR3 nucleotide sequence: TGTGCCAGCAGCTTAGGAGAAAGTCCCCGCTTC. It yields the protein CASSLGESPRF.

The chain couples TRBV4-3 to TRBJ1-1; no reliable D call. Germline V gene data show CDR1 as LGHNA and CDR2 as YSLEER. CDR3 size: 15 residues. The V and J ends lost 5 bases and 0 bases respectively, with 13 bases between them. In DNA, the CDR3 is TGCGCCAGCAGCAATGGGTGGCGGTTGAACACTGAAGCTTTCTTT. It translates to CASSNGWRLNTEAFF.

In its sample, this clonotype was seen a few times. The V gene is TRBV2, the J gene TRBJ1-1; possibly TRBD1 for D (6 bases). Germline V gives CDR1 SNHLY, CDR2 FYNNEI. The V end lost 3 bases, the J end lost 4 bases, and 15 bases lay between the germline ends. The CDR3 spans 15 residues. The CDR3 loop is CASSDIGQSGTEAFF. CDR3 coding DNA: TGTGCCAGCAGTGATATCGGACAGTCAGGCACTGAAGCTTTCTTT.

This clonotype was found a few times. This chain's CDR3 is CSGKAGTSNTEAFF. CDR3 bases: TGCAGCGGGAAAGCCGGGACATCGAACACTGAAGCTTTCTTT. The rearrangement links TRBV29-1 to TRBJ1-1; D is perhaps TRBD1 (6 bases). V lost 7 bases and J 1 base, leaving 16 bases between the germline ends. The germline CDR1 and CDR2 sequences are SQVTM and ANQGSEA. The CDR3 consists of 14 residues.

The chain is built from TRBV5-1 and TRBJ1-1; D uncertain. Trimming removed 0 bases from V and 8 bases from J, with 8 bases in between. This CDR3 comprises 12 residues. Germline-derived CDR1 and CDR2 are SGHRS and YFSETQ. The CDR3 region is CASSLVLMEAFF. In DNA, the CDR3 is TGCGCCAGCAGCTTGGTCCTTATGGAAGCTTTCTTT.

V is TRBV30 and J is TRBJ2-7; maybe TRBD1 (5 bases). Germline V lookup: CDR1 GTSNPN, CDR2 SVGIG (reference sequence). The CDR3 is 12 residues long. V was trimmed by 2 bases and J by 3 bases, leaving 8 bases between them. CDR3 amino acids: CAWSITGYEQYF. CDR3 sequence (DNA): TGTGCCTGGAGTATTACAGGCTACGAGCAGTACTTC. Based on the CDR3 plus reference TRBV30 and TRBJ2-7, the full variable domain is SQTIHQWPATLVQPVGSPLSLECTVEGTSNPNLYWYRQAAGRGLQLLFYSVGIGQISSEVPQNLSASRPQDRQFILSSKKLLLSDSGFYLCAWSITGYEQYFGPGTRLTVT.

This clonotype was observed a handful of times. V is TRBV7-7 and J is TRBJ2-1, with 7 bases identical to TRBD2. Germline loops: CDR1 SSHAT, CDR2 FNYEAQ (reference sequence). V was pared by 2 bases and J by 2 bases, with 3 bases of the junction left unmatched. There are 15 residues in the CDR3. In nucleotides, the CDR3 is TGTGCCAGCAGCTTATCAGCGGGGCCCTACAATGAGCAGTTCTTC. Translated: CASSLSAGPYNEQFF. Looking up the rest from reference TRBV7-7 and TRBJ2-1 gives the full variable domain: GAGVSQSPRYKVTKRGQDVTLRCDPISSHATLYWYQQALGQGPEFLTYFNYEAQPDKSGLPSDRFSAERPEGSISTLTIQRTEQRDSAMYRCASSLSAGPYNEQFFGPGTRLTVL.

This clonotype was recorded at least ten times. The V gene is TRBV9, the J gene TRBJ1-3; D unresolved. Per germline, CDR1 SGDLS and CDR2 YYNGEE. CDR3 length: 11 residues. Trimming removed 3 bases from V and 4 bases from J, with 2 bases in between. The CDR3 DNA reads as TGTGCCAGCAGCGGCGGAAACACCATATATTTT. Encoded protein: CASSGGNTIYF.

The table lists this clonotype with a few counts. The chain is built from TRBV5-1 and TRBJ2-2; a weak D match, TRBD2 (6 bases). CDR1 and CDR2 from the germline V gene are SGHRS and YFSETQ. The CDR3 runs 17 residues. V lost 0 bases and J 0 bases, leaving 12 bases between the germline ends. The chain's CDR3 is CASSLALWGANTGELFF. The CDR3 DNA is TGCGCCAGCAGCTTGGCCCTTTGGGGGGCGAACACCGGGGAGCTGTTTTTT.

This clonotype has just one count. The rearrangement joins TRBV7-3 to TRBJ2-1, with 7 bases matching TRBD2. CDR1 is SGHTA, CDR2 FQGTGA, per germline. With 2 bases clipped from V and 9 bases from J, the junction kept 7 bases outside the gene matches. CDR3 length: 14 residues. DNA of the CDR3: TGTGCCAGCAGCTTAGGGGGAGGGCCTCGTGAGCAGTTCTTC. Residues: CASSLGGGPREQFF.

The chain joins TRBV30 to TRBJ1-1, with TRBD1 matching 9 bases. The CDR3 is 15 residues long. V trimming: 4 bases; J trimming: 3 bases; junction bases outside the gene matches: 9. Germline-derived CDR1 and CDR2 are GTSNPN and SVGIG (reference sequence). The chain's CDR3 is CAWTTKGQGDTEAFF. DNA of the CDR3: TGTGCCTGGACTACTAAGGGACAGGGAGACACTGAAGCTTTCTTT.

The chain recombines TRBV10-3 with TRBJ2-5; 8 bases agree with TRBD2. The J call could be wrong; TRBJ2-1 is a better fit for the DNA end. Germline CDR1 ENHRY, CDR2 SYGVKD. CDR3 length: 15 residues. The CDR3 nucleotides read TGTGCCATCAGACCAAGCGGGGGAACTAACAATGAGCAGTTCTTC. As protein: CAIRPSGGTNNEQFF.

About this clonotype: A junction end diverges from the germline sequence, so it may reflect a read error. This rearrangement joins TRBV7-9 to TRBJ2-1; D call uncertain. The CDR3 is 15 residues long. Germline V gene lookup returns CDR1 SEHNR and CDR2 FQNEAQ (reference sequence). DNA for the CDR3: TGTGCCAGCAGCTTAGCTGGCAAAACCTACAATGAGCAGCTCTTC. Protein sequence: CASSLAGKTYNEQLF.

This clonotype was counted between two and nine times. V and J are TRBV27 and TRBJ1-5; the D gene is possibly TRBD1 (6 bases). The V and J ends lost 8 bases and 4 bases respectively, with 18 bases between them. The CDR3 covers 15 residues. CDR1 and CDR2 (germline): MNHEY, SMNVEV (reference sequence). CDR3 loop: CASQPGGGLNQPQHF. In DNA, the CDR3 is TGTGCCAGCCAACCAGGAGGGGGGCTGAATCAGCCCCAGCATTTT.

CDR3 nucleotides: TGCAGCGCACATCCCGGGGAGGGGGCGGATGAAAAACTGTTTTTT. Its translation is CSAHPGEGADEKLFF. The V gene is TRBV29-1, the J gene TRBJ1-4; 7 bases are shared with TRBD1. The V segment lost 7 bases and the J segment 6 bases; nucleotides outside the gene matches: 14. The CDR3 length is 15 residues. The germline V gene encodes CDR1 SQVTM and CDR2 ANQGSEA.

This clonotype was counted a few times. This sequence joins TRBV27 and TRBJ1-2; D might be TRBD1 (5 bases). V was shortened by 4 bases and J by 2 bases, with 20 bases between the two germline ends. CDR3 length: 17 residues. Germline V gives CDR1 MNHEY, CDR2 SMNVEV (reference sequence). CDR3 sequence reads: CASSSDRGRQRNYGYTF. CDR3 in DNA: TGTGCCAGCAGTTCGGATCGAGGACGACAGAGAAACTATGGCTACACCTTC.

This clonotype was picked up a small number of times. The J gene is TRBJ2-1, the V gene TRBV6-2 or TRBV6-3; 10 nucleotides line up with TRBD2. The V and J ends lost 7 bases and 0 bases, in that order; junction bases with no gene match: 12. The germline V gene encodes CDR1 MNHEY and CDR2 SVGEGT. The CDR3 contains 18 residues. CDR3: CASTPRTSGGSSYNEQFF. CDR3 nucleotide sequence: TGTGCCAGCACTCCTCGGACTAGCGGAGGGTCCTCCTACAATGAGCAGTTCTTC.

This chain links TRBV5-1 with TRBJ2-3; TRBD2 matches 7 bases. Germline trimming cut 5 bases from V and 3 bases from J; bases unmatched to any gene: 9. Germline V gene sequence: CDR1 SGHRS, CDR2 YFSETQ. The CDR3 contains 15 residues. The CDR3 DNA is TGCGCCAGCAGTTCGGGCGAAGCGGGAACAGATACGCAGTATTTT. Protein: CASSSGEAGTDTQYF.